This TCR beta chain came from a study of low-dose radiotherapy and immunotherapy resistance in tumors. Study summary: Per fraction, Cohort 1 was given 0.5 Gy every 2 weeks, for a total of 6.5 Gy. Individuals in Cohort 2 had 1 Gy per fraction every two weeks, adding up to 13 Gy over 26 weeks. Administration of intravenous cyclophosphamide at 200 mg/m2 took place every two weeks, one day before radiation and immunotherapy.

This clonotype showed up many times. First-strand cDNA used TRAV- and TRBV-specific primers, covering alpha and beta chains. TCRs underwent approximately 20 PCR cycles of amplification with a constant-region primer and V-primer adapter. In vitro transcription amplified the mRNA that had been isolated. TCRdb itself ran the reads through MiXCR, one entry per CDR3 protein. The sample holds around 80,000 distinct CDR3 sequences; over 15% are singletons and the top ten take approximately 1.3%. There are 12 residues in the CDR3. With 3 bases removed from V and 4 bases from J, the gap between germline ends came to 4 bases. The V gene's germline CDR1 is SGHDN and CDR2 FVKESK. Time point defined: after trial treatment. Treatment noted: LDRT plus nivolumab, ipilimumab, low-dose cyclophosphamide and aspirin (RACIN trial).

The sequences come from PBMCs, collected after low-dose radiotherapy plus immunotherapy. This TCR derives from a male donor with prostate cancer. The chain is built from TRBV14 and TRBJ1-3; D remains ambiguous. The CDR3 bases are TGTGCCAGCAGCCAGAGCGGAAACACCATATATTTT. This sequence encodes CASSQSGNTIYF.